This T cell receptor beta chain was obtained from a study of OX40 agonist ivuxolimab in advanced cancers. The table came from immunoSEQ multiplex PCR; TCRdb's copy has only in-frame clones and leaves some out. The sample lists approximately 77,000 clones, around 90% occurring once. The CDR3 spans 16 residues. The origin of this receptor is an adult with an advanced solid tumor such as melanoma, head and neck, liver or kidney cancer. This material consisted of CD4+ or CD8+ T cells sorted from blood, taken in a trial of the OX40 agonist ivuxolimab. The rearrangement uses TRBV12-1 and TRBJ2-7; the D call of TRBD1 is as the table states it, not checked on the DNA. TRBV12-1 is given as a pseudogene. The CDR3 DNA follows: TGTGCCAGCAGCCGTGGGGACAGACCAATTTTCTACGAGCAGTACTTC. This translates into CASSRGDRPIFYEQYF.